This TCR beta chain was recorded in a study of glioma-infiltrating T cells. Amplification of TCR alpha and beta CDR3 regions from RNA used iRepertoire nested multiplex PCR. Input was 100-400 ng of tissue mRNA or PBMC total RNA. TCRdb used MiXCR to reprocess the multiplex PCR reads, holding one entry per CDR3 protein. Seen here are around 180,000 distinct CDR3 sequences, about 46% observed once, and the top ten hold under 6.5%. The CDR3 has 13 residues. In germline, CDR1 is SGHTA, CDR2 FQGNSA. V lost 4 bases, J lost 4 bases, and 8 bases lay in between. Material: glioma tissue, nonneoplastic brain tissue, or PBMCs (not recorded which). This receptor was obtained from a human donor with low-grade glioma or glioblastoma, undergoing nonglioma brain surgery, or in good health (not recorded which). This sequence joins TRBV7-2 and TRBJ2-1, with D uncertain. CDR3 DNA: TGTGCCAGCAGCTCTAGTGTGTACAATGAGCAGTTCTTC. Translated, it gives CASSSSVYNEQFF.